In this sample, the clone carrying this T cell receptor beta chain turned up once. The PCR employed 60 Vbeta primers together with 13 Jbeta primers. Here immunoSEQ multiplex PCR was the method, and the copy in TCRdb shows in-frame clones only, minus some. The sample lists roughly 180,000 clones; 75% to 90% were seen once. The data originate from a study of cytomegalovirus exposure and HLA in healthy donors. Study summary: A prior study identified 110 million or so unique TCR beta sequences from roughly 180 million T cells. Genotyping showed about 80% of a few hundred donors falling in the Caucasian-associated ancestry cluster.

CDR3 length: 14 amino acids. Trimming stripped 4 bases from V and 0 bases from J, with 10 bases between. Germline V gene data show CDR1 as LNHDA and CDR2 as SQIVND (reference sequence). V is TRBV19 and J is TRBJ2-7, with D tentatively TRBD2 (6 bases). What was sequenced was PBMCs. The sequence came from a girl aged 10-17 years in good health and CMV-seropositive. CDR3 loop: CASSNTGSSYEQYF. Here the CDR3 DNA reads TGTGCCAGTAGTAATACCGGGAGCTCCTACGAGCAGTACTTC.